This T cell receptor (beta chain) was sequenced for a study of identical twins. Study-wide results and limits: Cross-sectional statistics underpinned the conclusions; the same donors were not followed. For cord blood, abundant beta clonotypes had fewer insertions, unlike memory repertoires, which showed none. Because invariant MAIT and iNKT cells could be present, zero-insertion analyses could be partly confounded.

J lost 3 bases, V lost 5 bases, and 13 bases had no gene match. Germline-derived CDR1 and CDR2 are SGHAT and FQNNGV. This CDR3 spans 16 amino acids. Template switching (which added a universal primer site) was used, and cDNA carried unique molecular identifiers. TCRdb ran MiXCR on the 5' RACE reads and lists one entry per CDR3 protein. The data hold nearly 250,000 distinct CDR3 sequences, with 5.5% to 7% observed a single time. This clonotype came up once. The antigen remains undetermined. These data were also filed under a second study, of yellow fever vaccine responses in identical twins.

The sequence was collected from a woman aged 18-29 years in good health. Sequencing used memory (CD45RO+) T cells sorted from blood. This chain joins TRBV11-2 and TRBJ2-7; TRBD1 aligns across 7 bases. The DNA for the CDR3 is TGTGCCAGCAGCCCCGGGTCAGGGGGTACCTACTACGAGCAGTACGTC. Translation: CASSPGSGGTYYEQYV.